This T cell receptor beta chain was sequenced in a study of cytomegalovirus exposure and HLA in healthy donors. The PCR was carried out with 60 Vbeta primers and 13 Jbeta primers. The repertoire was sequenced with immunoSEQ multiplex PCR; TCRdb's copy has only in-frame clones and lacks some. The sample has 100,000 to 150,000 clones, roughly 70% seen once. From germline, CDR1 is MNHEY and CDR2 SVGAGI. This CDR3 comprises 13 residues. Trimming cost V 7 bases and J 4 bases; bases outside gene matches: 4. Samples came from healthy bone marrow donors. The sequencing input was PBMCs. The sequence derives from a man aged 25 to 45 in good health and CMV-seronegative. The genes are TRBV6-5 and TRBJ1-1; TRBD1 agrees at 9 bases. Here the CDR3 DNA reads TGTGCCAGCAAGGGGACAGGGACCACTGAAGCTTTCTTT. Translated, it gives CASKGTGTTEAFF.